This TCR beta chain was sequenced in a study of beta chain features in type 1 diabetes. The wider study: Analysis included around 110,000,000 sorted cells drawn from all samples.

The investigators reverse transcribed all of the isolated RNA, so they sequenced expressed TCRB transcripts. The table came from immunoSEQ multiplex PCR; TCRdb's copy has only in-frame clones and leaves some out. The table includes some 270,000 clones, 13% to 15% detected once. Study outcomes and limitations: Comparison showed that naive, central memory and Treg TCRB repertoires appeared more similar among patients than among healthy donors.

For this clone: The antigen is unknown.

V was pared by 4 bases and J by 8 bases, with 15 bases between. CDR1 and CDR2 (germline): SNHLY, FYNNEI. CDR3 length: 14 residues. Sorting of CD4+ naive, central memory, regulatory and stem cell-like memory cells was performed via CD45RO/CCR7/CD25/CD127/CD95/CD27. The receptor was derived from a woman in her forties in good health. Sequenced input: naive CD4+ T cells from blood. The V and J genes are TRBV2 and TRBJ1-3, with D possibly TRBD1 on 5 matching bases. For the CDR3, the DNA is TGTGCCAGCAGTGGACTCAGGGCTGGCGACACCATATATTTT. It is translated as CASSGLRAGDTIYF.